Listed here are 21 T cell receptor beta chains from one sample, sequenced in a study of blood T cells in healthy people across ages (dated by TCRdb to about 2015). Receptor libraries were prepared by 5' RACE. The data were produced on an Illumina HiSeq 2500. The second PCR ran for roughly 7 to 12 cycles and used a J-beta primer mix along with a sample-barcoded 5' primer. TCRdb itself trimmed the public reads at Q25 with fastp, ran MiXCR and retained productive beta chains. Entries that share a CDR3 protein sequence are merged under the most common genes and DNA. In this sample the table shows roughly 1,800,000 distinct CDR3 sequences, approximately 50% of which occur a single time. Together, the top ten hold 2% to 2.5% of the sample. Sample: blood. Every receptor here comes from a woman aged 40 to 50 in good health.

V is TRBV9 and J is TRBJ2-1; D perhaps matches TRBD2 (7 bases). Germline CDR1 SGDLS, CDR2 YYNGEE. The ends were cut back, 7 bases at V and 6 bases at J, with 14 bases in the middle. CDR3 size: 13 residues. The CDR3 DNA reads TGTGCCAGCGGGGGGGCCCTACTCAATGAGCAGTTCTTC. It is translated as CASGGALLNEQFF.

This chain joins TRBV20-1 and TRBJ2-1; 7 nucleotides match TRBD2. Trimming cost V 5 bases and J 2 bases; bases outside gene matches: 6. Germline CDR1 is DFQATT and CDR2 is SNEGSKA (reference sequence). The CDR3 consists of 14 residues. This CDR3 is CSALLAVAYNEQFF. For the CDR3, the DNA is TGCAGTGCTCTGCTAGCGGTGGCCTACAATGAGCAGTTCTTC.

This clonotype was picked up a small number of times. This rearrangement joins TRBV4-3 to TRBJ2-3; 7 positions agree with TRBD2. The CDR3 covers 16 residues. The ends lost 0 bases at V and 10 bases at J; junction bases unmatched: 13. Germline assignment: CDR1 LGHNA and CDR2 YSLEER. The CDR3 nucleotides are TGCGCCAGCAGCCAAGATACAGCGGGGTCCCTGACGTCGCAGTATTTT. This gives the protein CASSQDTAGSLTSQYF.

The V call is TRBV3-1, the J call TRBJ2-1, with 8 bases fitting TRBD2. CDR1 is LGHDT, CDR2 YNNKEL, per germline (reference sequence). V shed 2 bases and J 4 bases; nucleotides not matched to a gene: 7. The CDR3 sequence is 16 residues long. CDR3 protein: CASSQLSGGFYNEQFF. The CDR3 region has the DNA TGTGCCAGCAGCCAACTGTCGGGGGGGTTTTACAATGAGCAGTTCTTC.

The chain carries TRBV6-5 and TRBJ2-7, with 9 bases that match TRBD1. The germline V gene has CDR1 MNHEY and CDR2 SVGAGI. There are 16 residues in the CDR3. With 2 bases clipped from V and 4 bases from J, the junction kept 9 bases outside the gene matches. CDR3 bases: TGTGCCAGCAGTTACGAAAGGACAGGGGCGTTTTACGAGCAGTACTTC. It yields the protein CASSYERTGAFYEQYF.

The chain combines TRBV4-2 with TRBJ2-5; TRBD2 agrees at 8 bases. Germline assignment: CDR1 LGHNA and CDR2 YNFKEQ. This CDR3 spans 17 amino acids. V dropped 5 bases and J dropped 0; count of bases not matched to a gene: 11. The CDR3 sequence: CASSEGWERGNQETQYF. The CDR3 DNA sequence: TGTGCCAGCAGCGAAGGTTGGGAGCGGGGGAACCAAGAGACCCAGTACTTC.

The chain uses TRBV3-1 and TRBJ2-3; D remains unclear. V shed 4 bases and J shed 5 bases, with 7 bases lying between them. This CDR3 region has 12 residues. Looked up from germline, CDR1 is LGHDT and CDR2 is YNNKEL (reference sequence). CDR3 in DNA: TGTGCCAGCAGCCGGACCATAGATACGCAGTATTTT. Amino acids: CASSRTIDTQYF.

There are many counts of this clonotype. This chain's CDR3 is CSAKQRGRFETQYF. The CDR3 DNA reads as TGCAGTGCTAAACAACGGGGTCGGTTTGAGACCCAGTACTTC. This chain uses TRBV20-1 with TRBJ2-5; TRBD2 might be the D (5 bases). The CDR3 has 14 amino acids. V gave up 4 bases and J gave up 5 bases, with 17 bases separating them. Germline V gene sequence: CDR1 DFQATT, CDR2 SNEGSKA (reference sequence).

There are a few counts of this clonotype. The chain employs TRBV10-3 and TRBJ1-2; 7 bases align to TRBD1. CDR1 is ENHRY and CDR2 is SYGVKD in the germline V gene. The CDR3 has 14 amino acids. V shed 5 bases and J 6 bases; nucleotides not matched to a gene: 9. The CDR3 nucleotides read TGTGCCATCAGTTTCCTCCAGGGGGTGGATGGCTACACCTTC. This encodes CAISFLQGVDGYTF.

This clonotype is a singleton in its sample. CDR3 residues: CSARESGATDTQYF. The DNA for the CDR3 is TGCAGTGCTAGAGAAAGCGGGGCGACAGATACGCAGTATTTT. The V call is TRBV20-1, the J call TRBJ2-3, with TRBD2 matching 7 bases. The CDR3 spans 14 residues. V gave up 0 bases and J gave up 3 bases; unmatched junction bases: 3. Germline V lookup: CDR1 DFQATT, CDR2 SNEGSKA (reference sequence).

This clonotype was seen a handful of times. The chain has TRBV11-3 and TRBJ2-5; the D gene is possibly TRBD1 (6 bases). The CDR3 has 15 residues. V lost 1 base to trimming and J lost 4 bases, with 13 bases between them. The germline V gene has CDR1 SGHNT and CDR2 YENEEA. DNA for the CDR3: TGTGCCAGCAGCTTAGGCACAGGGCACCGAGAGACCCAGTACTTC. Encoded protein: CASSLGTGHRETQYF.

This clonotype occurred a few times. The chain is built from TRBV4-3 and TRBJ1-2, with D perhaps TRBD1 (6 bases). The CDR3 sequence is 14 residues long. Per germline, CDR1 LGHNA and CDR2 YSLEER. Trimming removed 0 bases at V and 8 bases at J, with 13 bases between. The DNA of the CDR3 is TGCGCCAGCAGCCAAGATATGGGGGCGCGGGGCTACACCTTC. Encoded protein: CASSQDMGARGYTF.

With regard to this clonotype: The junction does not match germline at one end; this may be a read error. V is TRBV2 and J is TRBJ2-3, with D possibly matching TRBD2 (6 bases). Germline CDR1 is SNHLY and CDR2 is FYNNEI. The CDR3 runs to 17 residues. CDR3 nucleotides: TGTGCCAGCAGCCGGAGGGGTGCAGCAGCAGGCACAGGTACGCAGTATTTT. Translation gives CASSRRGAAAGTGTQYF. The variable domain in full, completed from reference TRBV2 and TRBJ2-3, reads EPEVTQTPSHQVTQMGQEVILRCVPISNHLYFYWYRQILGQKVEFLVSFYNNEISEKSEIFDDQFSVERPDGSNFTLKIRSTKLEDSAMYFCASSRRGAAAGTGTQYFGPGTRLTVL.

Only a few counts were recorded for this clonotype. The DNA for the CDR3 is TGTGCCAGCAGCACCGGGAAACCAGATACGCAGTATTTT. Translating gives CASSTGKPDTQYF. V and J are TRBV7-2 and TRBJ2-3, with a weak D call TRBD2 (5 bases). Germline V CDR1 and CDR2: SGHTA, FQGNSA. V was clipped by 5 bases and J by 4 bases, with 10 bases between them. The CDR3 spans 13 residues.

The J gene is TRBJ2-2, the V gene TRBV9, with a tentative D call TRBD1 (6 bases). The germline V gene encodes CDR1 SGDLS and CDR2 YYNGEE. Trimming took 2 bases from V and 1 from J, leaving 6 bases between them. The CDR3 loop spans 14 amino acids. This CDR3 reads CASSVRGNTGELFF. Here the CDR3 DNA reads TGTGCCAGCAGCGTCAGGGGGAACACCGGGGAGCTGTTTTTT.

This clonotype turned up a few times. The gene calls are TRBV7-6 and TRBJ1-1; possible D gene TRBD1, 5 bases. The length of the CDR3 is 14 residues. Germline CDR1 is SGHVS and CDR2 is FNYEAQ. Trimming pared 1 base from V and 1 base from J, leaving 7 bases between. DNA of the CDR3: TGTGCCAGCAGCTTAGGACAGCAGAACACTGAAGCTTTCTTT. This codes for CASSLGQQNTEAFF.

CDR3 sequence reads: CASSLGSSGGVPLVYQETQYF. The DNA for the CDR3 is TGCGCCAGCAGCTTGGGGTCTAGCGGGGGGGTCCCGCTCGTGTACCAAGAGACCCAGTACTTC. V gene TRBV5-1 combines with J gene TRBJ2-5, with TRBD2 identical over 12 bases. V was pared by 0 bases and J by 0 bases, with 15 bases of the junction left unmatched. Germline V gene lookup returns CDR1 SGHRS and CDR2 YFSETQ. This CDR3 has 21 amino acids.

DNA of the CDR3: TGTGCCAGCAGCCGACCTGACAGGAGCACAGATACGCAGTATTTT. Amino acids: CASSRPDRSTDTQYF. The chain employs TRBV4-2 and TRBJ2-3, with D possibly matching TRBD1 (6 bases). Trimming cost V 4 bases and J 0 bases, with 11 bases left between them. The CDR3 totals 15 residues. Germline values: CDR1 LGHNA, CDR2 YNFKEQ.

The chain has TRBV7-9 and TRBJ2-3; 8 bases fit TRBD1. CDR3 size: 16 residues. Trimming took 4 bases from V and 1 from J; bases not matched to a gene: 7. The germline CDR1 and CDR2 sequences are SEHNR and FQNEAQ (reference sequence). CDR3 region: CASSSGTGFRTDTQYF. The CDR3 nucleotides are TGTGCCAGCAGCTCCGGGACAGGTTTTCGCACAGATACGCAGTATTTT.

V gene TRBV7-3 combines with J gene TRBJ1-2, with D uncertain. Germline loops: CDR1 SGHTA, CDR2 FQGTGA. The germline V and J ends were trimmed by 0 bases and 4 bases, with 12 bases remaining between them. This CDR3 region has 15 residues. The CDR3 DNA sequence: TGTGCCAGCAGCTTAACAGGAGATGGGCTCTATGGCTACACCTTC. This encodes CASSLTGDGLYGYTF.

The chain recombines TRBV24-1 with TRBJ2-4, with TRBD1 identical over 7 bases. The J call may be in error: the DNA end matches TRBJ2-7 better. The CDR3 contains 16 residues. Germline-derived CDR1 and CDR2 are KGHDR and SFDVKD. CDR3 in DNA: TGTGCCACCAGTGATCCCCGTACAGGGGTTGACTACGAGCAGTACTTC. Its translation is CATSDPRTGVDYEQYF.